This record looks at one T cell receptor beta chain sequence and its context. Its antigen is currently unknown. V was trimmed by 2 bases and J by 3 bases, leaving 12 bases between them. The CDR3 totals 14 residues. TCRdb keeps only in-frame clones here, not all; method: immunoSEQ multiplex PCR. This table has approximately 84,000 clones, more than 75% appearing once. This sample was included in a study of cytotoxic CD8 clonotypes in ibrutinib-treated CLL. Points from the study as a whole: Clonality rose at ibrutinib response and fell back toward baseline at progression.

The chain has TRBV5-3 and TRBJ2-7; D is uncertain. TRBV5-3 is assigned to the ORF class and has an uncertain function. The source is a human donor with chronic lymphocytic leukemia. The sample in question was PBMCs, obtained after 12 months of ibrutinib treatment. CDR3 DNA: TGTGCCAGAAGCTTTTCCGCCGCCCTCTACGAGCAGTACTTC. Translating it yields CARSFSAALYEQYF.